The 32 T cell receptor beta chains in this list originate from one sample, sequenced in a study of T cells in tuberculosis. Thawed, overnight-rested PBMC were stained with GMM-loaded CD1B tetramer, viability dye and anti-CD3, then sorted. The CD1B tetramers carried C32 glucose monomycolate purified from Rhodococcus equi. Using immunoSEQ multiplex PCR, the repertoire was profiled, and TCRdb retains in-frame clones only, with some absent. The table records about 88,000 clones, more than 75% of them present only once. The specimen sequenced was CD1b-GMM tetramer-negative cells sorted from PBMCs. The origin of the receptors is an adult woman with latent tuberculosis.

V and J are TRBV6-4 and TRBJ2-2; TRBD2 agrees at 11 bases. Germline V gene sequence: CDR1 MRHNA, CDR2 SNTAGT. The CDR3 consists of 14 residues. With V trimmed by 6 bases and J by 6 bases, 3 bases remained unmatched. As DNA, the CDR3 is TGTGCCAGCAGCGCACTAGCGGGGGCCGGGGAGCTGTTTTTT. Translating gives CASSALAGAGELFF.

The chain links TRBV2 to TRBJ2-2; tentative D call: TRBD2 (5 bases). The V end lost 4 bases, the J end lost 1 base, and 10 bases lay between the germline ends. Germline V gene data show CDR1 as SNHLY and CDR2 as FYNNEI. CDR3 length: 15 residues. CDR3 sequence: CASSAGVLNTGELFF. The CDR3 nucleotides are TGTGCCAGCAGTGCCGGGGTCCTGAACACCGGGGAGCTGTTTTTT.

This chain joins TRBV2 and TRBJ1-1; maybe TRBD1 (6 bases). CDR3 length: 13 amino acids. CDR1 is SNHLY and CDR2 is FYNNEI in the germline V gene. V dropped 4 bases and J dropped 6 bases, with 12 bases sitting between them. In nucleotides, the CDR3 is TGTGCCAGCAGTGCGGGCAGGGGCGCTGAAGCTTTCTTT. Translated, it gives CASSAGRGAEAFF.

The rearrangement uses TRBV2 and TRBJ2-1, with D possibly being TRBD2 (6 bases). Trimming cost V 6 bases and J 7 bases, with 19 bases left between them. Per the germline V gene, CDR1 is SNHLY and CDR2 is FYNNEI. This CDR3 is built from 15 residues. The CDR3: CASSPREGGKNEQFF. As DNA, the CDR3 is TGTGCCAGCAGCCCCAGGGAAGGCGGGAAAAATGAGCAGTTCTTC.

V is TRBV25-1 and J is TRBJ2-7; D perhaps matches TRBD1 (6 bases). In germline, CDR1 is MGHDK, CDR2 SYGVNS. V was trimmed by 9 bases and J by 7 bases, leaving 16 bases between them. The CDR3 has 12 amino acids. In DNA, the CDR3 is TGTGCCAGTCAGGGGTCAGGATGGGAGCAGTACTTC. Protein sequence: CASQGSGWEQYF.

This clone was seen a single time. CDR3 DNA: TGTGCCACCAGCAGAGATCGAGGGAATCAGCCCCAGCATTTT. It codes for CATSRDRGNQPQHF. This sequence joins TRBV15 and TRBJ1-5; no clear D. Germline V gene data show CDR1 as LNHNV and CDR2 as YYDKDF (reference sequence). This CDR3 comprises 14 residues. Trimming took off 0 bases at V and 4 bases at J, with 7 bases between the two ends.

This chain connects TRBV30 to TRBJ2-1, with D maybe TRBD2 (6 bases). Germline V gene sequence: CDR1 GTSNPN, CDR2 SVGIG (reference sequence). The CDR3 covers 14 residues. V lost 0 bases, J lost 4 bases, and 10 bases lay in between. The CDR3 DNA is TGTGCCTGGAGTGTCGGGGGTCGGTACAATGAGCAGTTCTTC. It translates to CAWSVGGRYNEQFF. The full variable domain, completed using reference TRBV30 and TRBJ2-1, is SQTIHQWPATLVQPVGSPLSLECTVEGTSNPNLYWYRQAAGRGLQLLFYSVGIGQISSEVPQNLSASRPQDRQFILSSKKLLLSDSGFYLCAWSVGGRYNEQFFGPGTRLTVL.

V is TRBV4-1 and J is TRBJ1-1, with D possibly TRBD1 on 6 matching bases. Trimming cost V 3 bases and J 4 bases, with 12 bases left between them. Germline V gene lookup returns CDR1 MGHRA and CDR2 YSYEKL. The CDR3 covers 14 residues. The CDR3 loop is CASSQPTGRTEAFF. The DNA of the CDR3 is TGCGCCAGCAGCCAGCCTACAGGGCGCACTGAAGCTTTCTTT.

The chain links TRBV27 to TRBJ2-5; D may be TRBD1 (6 bases). Trimming cost V 4 bases and J 5 bases, with 17 bases left between them. This CDR3 is built from 15 residues. Germline V CDR1 and CDR2: MNHEY, SMNVEV (reference sequence). The chain's CDR3 is CASSSRGRSGETQYF. The CDR3 bases are TGTGCCAGCAGTTCCAGGGGTCGATCTGGGGAGACCCAGTACTTC.

This clone came up once. The gene calls are TRBV6-6 and TRBJ1-2; a weak D match, TRBD1 (5 bases). Trimming cost V 5 bases and J 2 bases, with 9 bases left between them. The CDR3 runs to 13 residues. The germline CDR1 and CDR2 sequences are MNHNY and SVGAGI (reference sequence). CDR3 nucleotide sequence: TGTGCCAGCAGTATCAGGGAAAACTATGGCTACACCTTC. The encoded protein is CASSIRENYGYTF.

The CDR3: CASSPPSTGYTF. In DNA form, the CDR3 reads TGTGCCAGCAGCCCACCAAGCACGGGCTACACCTTC. The V gene is TRBV6-6, the J gene TRBJ1-2; D is unresolved. V was clipped by 6 bases and J by 8 bases, with 13 bases between them. The CDR3 runs to 12 residues. Per the germline V gene, CDR1 is MNHNY and CDR2 is SVGAGI (reference sequence).

For the CDR3, the DNA is TGTGCCAGCAGCCGTGGACAGGGGGATGGCTACACCTTC. Its protein is CASSRGQGDGYTF. The chain has TRBV5-8 and TRBJ1-2, with 10 bases lining up with TRBD1. V trimming: 4 bases; J trimming: 6 bases; junction bases outside the gene matches: 3. Germline values: CDR1 SGHTS, CDR2 YDEGEE. This CDR3 contains 13 residues.

The rearrangement uses TRBV7-2 and TRBJ2-1, with 13 bases identical to TRBD2. The CDR3 covers 18 residues. The V gene end was trimmed by 3 bases and the J gene end by 2 bases; junction bases not matched to a gene: 7. Germline CDR1 and CDR2: SGHTA and FQGNSA. The CDR3 is CASSLGLAGPSTYNEQFF. The CDR3, as DNA: TGTGCCAGCAGCTTGGGACTAGCGGGGCCATCCACCTACAATGAGCAGTTCTTC.

The chain couples TRBV10-2 to TRBJ2-5; tentative D call: TRBD1 (6 bases). The CDR3 is 13 residues long. Trimming removed 7 bases from V and 5 bases from J, with 14 bases in between. CDR1 and CDR2 (germline): WSHSY, SAAADI. CDR3 protein: CASNHRVGETQYF. CDR3 in DNA: TGCGCCAGCAACCACAGGGTCGGGGAGACCCAGTACTTC.

V and J are TRBV4-2 and TRBJ2-3; TRBD2 matches 10 bases. The CDR3 contains 18 residues. CDR1 is LGHNA and CDR2 is YNFKEQ in the germline V gene. V lost 0 bases and J lost 1; bases outside the gene matches: 7. CDR3 loop: CASSQDRLAGVGTDTQYF. The CDR3 DNA sequence: TGTGCCAGCAGCCAAGATAGGCTAGCGGGGGTGGGCACAGATACGCAGTATTTT.

The V gene is TRBV19, the J gene TRBJ1-2; TRBD1 aligns across 9 bases. CDR1 and CDR2 from the germline V gene are LNHDA and SQIVND (reference sequence). V trimming: 5 bases; J trimming: 7 bases; junction bases outside the gene matches: 8. This CDR3 comprises 14 residues. CDR3 sequence: CASSAAGTGLGYTF. CDR3 in DNA: TGTGCCAGTAGTGCCGCCGGGACAGGGCTTGGCTACACCTTC. Full variable domain (remainder filled in from reference TRBV19 and TRBJ1-2): DGGITQSPKYLFRKEGQNVTLSCEQNLNHDAMYWYRQDPGQGLRLIYYSQIVNDFQKGDIAEGYSVSREKKESFPLTVTSAQKNPTAFYLCASSAAGTGLGYTFGSGTRLTVV.

This chain joins TRBV6-1 and TRBJ1-1, with D perhaps TRBD1 (6 bases). Per germline, CDR1 MNHNS and CDR2 SASEGT. The CDR3 runs to 13 residues. Trimming left V 6 bases short and J 4 bases short, with 12 bases between. The CDR3 DNA follows: TGTGCCAGCAGGCGAAAACAGGGCACTGAAGCTTTCTTT. As protein: CASRRKQGTEAFF.

The sample holds one count of this clone. V is TRBV5-1 and J is TRBJ1-1, with 7 bases matching TRBD1. The length of the CDR3 is 14 residues. Germline V gene sequence: CDR1 SGHRS, CDR2 YFSETQ. V shed 2 bases and J 4 bases; nucleotides not matched to a gene: 5. The CDR3 protein is CASSLEQGITEAFF. CDR3 nucleotides: TGCGCCAGCAGCTTAGAACAGGGGATCACTGAAGCTTTCTTT.

This chain uses TRBV19 with TRBJ1-5; 7 bases match TRBD1. V lost 3 bases to trimming and J lost 5 bases; unmatched junction nucleotides: 10. This CDR3 is built from 16 residues. Per germline, CDR1 LNHDA and CDR2 SQIVND (reference sequence). CDR3 nucleotides: TGTGCCAGTAGTATTCGCCAGGGGGTGAGGGATCAGCCCCAGCATTTT. This codes for CASSIRQGVRDQPQHF. Looking up the rest from reference TRBV19 and TRBJ1-5 gives the full variable domain: DGGITQSPKYLFRKEGQNVTLSCEQNLNHDAMYWYRQDPGQGLRLIYYSQIVNDFQKGDIAEGYSVSREKKESFPLTVTSAQKNPTAFYLCASSIRQGVRDQPQHFGDGTRLSIL.

The genes are TRBV6-5 and TRBJ1-1, with a possible D match to TRBD1 (5 bases). V shed 1 base and J shed 1 base, with 7 bases lying between them. CDR1 is MNHEY and CDR2 is SVGAGI in the germline V gene. The CDR3 extends over 14 amino acids. CDR3 sequence reads: CASSYLGGNTEAFF. In DNA, the CDR3 is TGTGCCAGCAGTTACTTGGGGGGGAACACTGAAGCTTTCTTT.

The chain joins TRBV19 to TRBJ2-2; 11 bases match TRBD2. From germline, CDR1 is LNHDA and CDR2 SQIVND (reference sequence). V was clipped by 1 base and J by 7 bases; unmatched bases: 5. This CDR3 is built from 16 residues. In nucleotides, the CDR3 is TGTGCCAGTAGTATAGCCGGGACTAGCGGAAGCGGGGAGCTGTTTTTT. This gives the protein CASSIAGTSGSGELFF.

This clone was found once. The CDR3 DNA reads as TGTGCCAGCAGCTATTTTGTCCAGGGTGATGGCTACACCTTC. Amino acid sequence: CASSYFVQGDGYTF. The chain has TRBV7-9 and TRBJ1-2; possible D gene TRBD1, 5 bases. Trimming took 4 bases from V and 6 from J, leaving 15 bases between them. CDR3 length: 14 amino acids. Looked up from germline, CDR1 is SEHNR and CDR2 is FQNEAQ (reference sequence). The whole variable domain, remainder taken from reference TRBV7-9 and TRBJ1-2, is DTGVSQNPRHKITKRGQNVTFRCDPISEHNRLYWYRQTLGQGPEFLTYFQNEAQLEKSRLLSDRFSAERPKGSFSTLEIQRTEQGDSAMYLCASSYFVQGDGYTFGSGTRLTVV.

The chain recombines TRBV2 with TRBJ1-2; D gene ambiguous. Between the trimmed V and J ends, which lost 3 bases and 3 bases, there was a span of 17 bases. In germline, CDR1 is SNHLY, CDR2 FYNNEI. The CDR3 spans 16 residues. The CDR3 nucleotides are TGTGCCAGCAGTGAGGAGGTGGGCAGGCAGGACTATGGCTACACCTTC. Residues: CASSEEVGRQDYGYTF.

The CDR3: CASSSGLAGAKAWADTQYF. Written as DNA, the CDR3 is TGTGCCAGCAGCTCAGGACTAGCGGGGGCGAAGGCATGGGCAGATACGCAGTATTTT. This rearrangement joins TRBV7-2 to TRBJ2-3; TRBD2 aligns across 13 bases. The CDR3 length is 19 residues. CDR1 SGHTA and CDR2 FQGNSA come from the germline V gene. The V and J ends lost 4 bases and 4 bases, in that order; junction bases with no gene match: 14.

This chain links TRBV11-2 with TRBJ2-3; D not resolved. The CDR3 is 15 amino acids. Germline V gene lookup returns CDR1 SGHAT and CDR2 FQNNGV. Trimming removed 0 bases from V and 0 bases from J, with 7 bases in between. The CDR3 DNA is TGTGCCAGCAGCTTAGAATGGGCCAGCACAGATACGCAGTATTTT. It encodes CASSLEWASTDTQYF.

The CDR3 DNA sequence: TGCGCCAGCAGCTTGGGAGACAGGGAGCGGTGGGAAAAACTGTTTTTT. It codes for CASSLGDRERWEKLFF. The chain combines TRBV5-1 with TRBJ1-4; 7 positions match TRBD1. CDR3 length equals 16 residues. The germline V gene has CDR1 SGHRS and CDR2 YFSETQ. V lost 0 bases to trimming and J lost 8 bases; unmatched junction nucleotides: 10. Variable domain in full (rest from reference TRBV5-1 and TRBJ1-4): KAGVTQTPRYLIKTRGQQVTLSCSPISGHRSVSWYQQTPGQGLQFLFEYFSETQRNKGNFPGRFSGRQFSNSRSEMNVSTLELGDSALYLCASSLGDRERWEKLFFGSGTQLSVL.

The CDR3 coding sequence is TGCGCCAGCGGGACAGGGAAGGTCGCTGATGAAAAACTGTTTTTT. Its translation: CASGTGKVADEKLFF. The chain has TRBV5-1 and TRBJ1-4; 9 nucleotides line up with TRBD1. CDR3 length equals 15 residues. The trim removed 7 bases at V and 6 bases at J, leaving 10 bases unmatched. CDR1 is SGHRS, CDR2 YFSETQ, per germline. The full variable domain, rest sourced from reference TRBV5-1 and TRBJ1-4, is KAGVTQTPRYLIKTRGQQVTLSCSPISGHRSVSWYQQTPGQGLQFLFEYFSETQRNKGNFPGRFSGRQFSNSRSEMNVSTLELGDSALYLCASGTGKVADEKLFFGSGTQLSVL.

J is TRBJ1-1 and V is TRBV7-2; possible D gene TRBD1, 6 bases. Germline CDR1 reads SGHTA; CDR2 reads FQGNSA. The CDR3 runs 16 residues. Trimming pared 4 bases from V and 0 bases from J, leaving 15 bases between. The CDR3 DNA reads TGTGCCAGCAGCTCATGGGGTGGGGGCTTGAACACTGAAGCTTTCTTT. It specifies CASSSWGGGLNTEAFF.

The chain links TRBV27 to TRBJ2-3; D remains ambiguous. V was pared by 2 bases and J by 0 bases, with 9 bases between. This CDR3 is built from 15 residues. The V gene's germline CDR1 is MNHEY and CDR2 SMNVEV (reference sequence). CDR3 nucleotide sequence: TGTGCCAGCAGTTTAGGAGCAACTAGCACAGATACGCAGTATTTT. Protein sequence: CASSLGATSTDTQYF.

The DNA of the CDR3 is TGTGCCAGCAGTTCCGACAGGGTGGCTGGAAACACCATATATTTT. Residues: CASSSDRVAGNTIYF. V is TRBV6-5 and J is TRBJ1-3; 7 positions agree with TRBD1. Germline V gene sequence: CDR1 MNHEY, CDR2 SVGAGI. Germline trimming cut 4 bases from V and 2 bases from J; bases unmatched to any gene: 5. The CDR3 contains 15 residues.

The chain employs TRBV2 and TRBJ1-2; D unresolved. Germline V gene lookup returns CDR1 SNHLY and CDR2 FYNNEI. The CDR3 spans 12 residues. V was clipped by 4 bases and J by 5 bases, with 8 bases between them. The CDR3 sequence: CASSGAGYGYTF. The DNA for the CDR3 is TGTGCCAGCAGTGGGGCGGGTTATGGCTACACCTTC.

The chain is built from TRBV28 and TRBJ2-3; 10 nucleotides align to TRBD2. Germline CDR1 and CDR2: MDHEN and SYDVKM. The CDR3 covers 15 residues. V lost 9 bases and J lost 4; bases outside the gene matches: 10. DNA for the CDR3: TGTGCCAGGAACAAAGCGGGGGGGCCCCCAGATACGCAGTATTTT. It codes for CARNKAGGPPDTQYF.